The 20 T cell receptor beta chains below all came from one sample that was sequenced in a study of T-cell reconstitution after alpha-beta-depleted transplantation in children. Library preparation (for TCRbeta) was performed with unique molecular identifiers. MiXCR was run by TCRdb on the PCR reads, yielding one entry per CDR3 protein. Of hundreds of thousands of distinct CDR3 sequences listed, 11% are singletons. The input for sequencing was peripheral blood, taken 180 days after TCRalphabeta/CD19-depleted stem cell transplant. These receptors all stem from a male patient under 10 years old who had a stem cell transplant for chronic granulomatous disease, so the T cells may come from the graft donor.

The table lists this clonotype with many counts. The V gene is TRBV29-1, the J gene TRBJ2-5; D remains ambiguous. CDR1 and CDR2 (germline): SQVTM, ANQGSEA. CDR3 length equals 15 residues. V was shortened by 6 bases and J by 0 bases, with 17 bases between the two germline ends. CDR3 sequence (DNA): TGCAGCGTCTTGGCTGCCCCCTCCCACCAAGAGACCCAGTACTTC. It yields the protein CSVLAAPSHQETQYF.

This clonotype was seen at least ten times. CDR3 in DNA: TGCAGCGTTGAGTCTAAGGGGACAGGGCAGGGCTACACCTTC. This codes for CSVESKGTGQGYTF. The chain couples TRBV29-1 to TRBJ1-2, with 9 bases aligning to TRBD1. V shed 3 bases and J 8 bases; nucleotides not matched to a gene: 10. Per the germline V gene, CDR1 is SQVTM and CDR2 is ANQGSEA. The CDR3 sequence is 14 residues long.

This clonotype was counted at least ten times. The chain is built from TRBV7-2 and TRBJ2-2; maybe TRBD2 (6 bases). The CDR3 loop spans 17 amino acids. Trimming removed 2 bases at V and 1 base at J, with 14 bases between. Germline lookup yields CDR1 SGHTA and CDR2 FQGNSA. Here the CDR3 reads CASSLLAGRWNTGELFF. The DNA of the CDR3 is TGTGCCAGCAGCTTATTAGCCGGGAGATGGAACACCGGGGAGCTGTTTTTT.

This clonotype was recorded only once. One end of the junction varies from germline; a read error may be responsible. For the CDR3, the DNA is TGTGCCAGCTCTGATCCGGGACGGAGTTACGAGCAGTCCTTC. It is translated as CASSDPGRSYEQSF. The chain has TRBV6-2 or TRBV6-3 and TRBJ2-7, with D perhaps matching TRBD1 or TRBD2 (5 bases each). The CDR3 loop spans 14 amino acids. Germline lookup yields CDR1 MNHEY and CDR2 SVGEGT.

The chain is built from TRBV19 and TRBJ1-2; TRBD1 matches 7 bases. This CDR3 is 15 amino acids long. Losses at the gene ends were 8 bases for V and 2 bases for J; bases not matched to a gene: 11. CDR1 is LNHDA and CDR2 is SQIVND in the germline V gene (reference sequence). The CDR3 is CASYLPGQKNYGYTF. CDR3 bases: TGTGCCAGTTACCTTCCGGGACAGAAAAACTATGGCTACACCTTC.

The sample holds many counts of this clonotype. V usage is TRBV7-9 and J usage is TRBJ2-5; 7 bases align to TRBD1. Looked up from germline, CDR1 is SEHNR and CDR2 is FQNEAQ (reference sequence). With V trimmed by 5 bases and J by 4 bases, 13 bases remained unmatched. The CDR3 runs 16 residues. The CDR3 DNA sequence: TGTGCCAGCAGCAGAGACAGGGATGTTTTTCGAGAGACCCAGTACTTC. Its translation: CASSRDRDVFRETQYF.

This clonotype was detected many times. J is TRBJ2-3 and V is TRBV20-1, with TRBD2 matching over 8 bases. This CDR3 is built from 15 residues. The V segment lost 2 bases and the J segment 0 bases; nucleotides outside the gene matches: 4. In germline, CDR1 is DFQATT, CDR2 SNEGSKA (reference sequence). The CDR3 spells CSARWLAGSTDTQYF. The CDR3, as DNA: TGCAGTGCTAGATGGCTAGCGGGCAGCACAGATACGCAGTATTTT.

With respect to this clonotype: This sequence may be a read error, since a much larger clone differs from it by one base. V usage is TRBV5-1 and J usage is TRBJ2-7, with D uncertain. Germline loops: CDR1 SGHRS, CDR2 YFSETQ. The CDR3 runs 11 residues. CDR3 coding DNA: TGCGCCAGCAGCTTCTATGAGGAGCAGCACTTC. Protein sequence: CASSFYEEQHF.

This clonotype has a count of ten or more. The rearrangement joins TRBV29-1 to TRBJ2-2; D gene uncertain. The CDR3 totals 13 residues. Trimming stripped 3 bases from V and 0 bases from J, with 5 bases between. CDR1 and CDR2 from the germline V gene are SQVTM and ANQGSEA. The CDR3 DNA follows: TGCAGCGTTGACGCGTCGAACACCGGGGAGCTGTTTTTT. Protein: CSVDASNTGELFF.

This clonotype was recorded at least ten times. The genes are TRBV20-1 and TRBJ2-1; the match to TRBD2 covers 16 bases. The germline V gene has CDR1 DFQATT and CDR2 SNEGSKA (reference sequence). The length of the CDR3 is 16 residues. V gave up 6 bases and J gave up 6 bases; unmatched junction bases: 8. As DNA, the CDR3 is TGCAGTGCGAGGGGACTAGCGGGAGGGGAGGGCAATGAGCAGTTCTTC. Translated, it gives CSARGLAGGEGNEQFF.

V usage is TRBV14 and J usage is TRBJ2-1, with a weak D call TRBD2 (6 bases). The CDR3 is 17 amino acids. CDR1 and CDR2 (germline): SGHDN, FVKESK. Trimming pared 4 bases from V and 0 bases from J, leaving 16 bases between. CDR3 coding DNA: TGTGCCAGCAGCCTCCCTAGCGCGAGGACCTCCTACAATGAGCAGTTCTTC. Protein product: CASSLPSARTSYNEQFF.

This clonotype occurred many times. This sequence joins TRBV9 and TRBJ2-7; 13 bases are a match to TRBD2. Trimming cost V 0 bases and J 7 bases; bases outside gene matches: 10. This CDR3 is built from 17 residues. Germline lookup yields CDR1 SGDLS and CDR2 YYNGEE. This chain's CDR3 is CASSVAPSGLAGAEQYF. The CDR3 DNA is TGTGCCAGCAGCGTAGCGCCATCAGGACTAGCGGGAGCTGAGCAGTACTTC.

This clonotype appeared many times. CDR3 in amino acids: CSATQGSNQPQHF. The CDR3 nucleotides are TGCAGTGCAACACAGGGGAGCAATCAGCCCCAGCATTTT. The chain has TRBV20-1 and TRBJ1-5; 7 bases match TRBD1. The V gene's germline CDR1 is DFQATT and CDR2 SNEGSKA (reference sequence). V lost 6 bases to trimming and J lost 1 base; unmatched junction nucleotides: 3. The CDR3 extends over 13 amino acids.

The sample holds a few counts of this clonotype. The chain links TRBV3-1 to TRBJ2-7; 9 bases match TRBD2. This CDR3 has 16 amino acids. V was clipped by 4 bases and J by 3 bases; unmatched bases: 10. In germline, CDR1 is LGHDT, CDR2 YNNKEL (reference sequence). In DNA form, the CDR3 reads TGTGCCAGCAGCCCCTCCCCCGCGGGGGGGAGCTACGAGCAGTACTTC. Translated: CASSPSPAGGSYEQYF.

In its sample, this clonotype was seen a few times. The gene calls are TRBV10-2 and TRBJ2-1; D perhaps matches TRBD2 (6 bases). V was shortened by 7 bases and J by 9 bases, with 16 bases between the two germline ends. The CDR3 loop spans 13 amino acids. Per germline, CDR1 WSHSY and CDR2 SAAADI. The CDR3 DNA follows: TGCGCCAGCACAGGCGGGGCCGCCGGTGAGCAGTTCTTC. It specifies CASTGGAAGEQFF.

The chain links TRBV4-2 to TRBJ2-7; maybe TRBD2 (5 bases). From germline, CDR1 is LGHNA and CDR2 YNFKEQ. Trimming took 4 bases from V and 6 from J, leaving 13 bases between them. This CDR3 spans 13 amino acids. Written as DNA, the CDR3 is TGTGCCAGCAGCCCCGGGGTCGGGGTCGAGCAGTACTTC. Translating gives CASSPGVGVEQYF.

This clonotype was recorded many times. The chain employs TRBV24-1 and TRBJ2-5; 11 nucleotides agree with TRBD1. CDR3 length: 15 amino acids. The J segment lost 5 bases and the V segment lost 5 bases, leaving 6 bases of the junction unmatched. Germline CDR1 reads KGHDR; CDR2 reads SFDVKD. Written as DNA, the CDR3 is TGTGCCACCAGTGTCGGGACAGGGGGATGGGAGACCCAGTACTTC. Translating it yields CATSVGTGGWETQYF.

In this sample, this clonotype turned up many times. The gene calls are TRBV10-3 and TRBJ2-7; TRBD2 agrees at 11 bases. CDR1 and CDR2 (germline): ENHRY, SYGVKD. This CDR3 region has 15 residues. J lost 6 bases, V lost 5 bases, and 9 bases had no gene match. The CDR3, as DNA: TGTGCCATCAGTACCACTAGCGGGAGCCCCATCGAGCAGTACTTC. It yields the protein CAISTTSGSPIEQYF.

This clonotype was observed at least ten times. The chain carries TRBV20-1 and TRBJ1-4; TRBD1 agrees at 8 bases. V lost 3 bases to trimming and J lost 0 bases; unmatched junction nucleotides: 6. The germline CDR1 and CDR2 sequences are DFQATT and SNEGSKA (reference sequence). The CDR3 contains 16 residues. CDR3 protein: CSARDRARATNEKLFF. CDR3 coding DNA: TGCAGTGCTAGGGACAGGGCCAGAGCAACTAATGAAAAACTGTTTTTT.

The chain carries TRBV7-2 and TRBJ2-3; possible D gene TRBD2, 6 bases. With 0 bases removed from V and 0 bases from J, the gap between germline ends came to 10 bases. The V gene's germline CDR1 is SGHTA and CDR2 FQGNSA. The CDR3 runs to 16 residues. The CDR3 DNA reads TGTGCCAGCAGCTTAGCCAGGGCGGGAAGCACAGATACGCAGTATTTT. This translates into CASSLARAGSTDTQYF. Full variable domain (rest looked up from reference TRBV7-2 and TRBJ2-3): GAGVSQSPSNKVTEKGKDVELRCDPISGHTALYWYRQSLGQGLEFLIYFQGNSAPDKSGLPSDRFSAERTGGSVSTLTIQRTQQEDSAVYLCASSLARAGSTDTQYFGPGTRLTVL.